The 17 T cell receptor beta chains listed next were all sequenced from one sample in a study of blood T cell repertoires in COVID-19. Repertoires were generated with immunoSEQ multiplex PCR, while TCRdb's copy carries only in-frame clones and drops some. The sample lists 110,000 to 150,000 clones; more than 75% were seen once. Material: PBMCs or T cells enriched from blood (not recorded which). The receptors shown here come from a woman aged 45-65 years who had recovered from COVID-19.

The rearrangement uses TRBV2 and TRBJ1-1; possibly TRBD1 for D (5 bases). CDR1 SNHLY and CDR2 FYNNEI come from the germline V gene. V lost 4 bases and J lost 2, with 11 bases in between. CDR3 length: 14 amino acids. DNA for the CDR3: TGTGCCAGCAGTGTTCGGACATTAAACACTGAAGCTTTCTTT. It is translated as CASSVRTLNTEAFF.

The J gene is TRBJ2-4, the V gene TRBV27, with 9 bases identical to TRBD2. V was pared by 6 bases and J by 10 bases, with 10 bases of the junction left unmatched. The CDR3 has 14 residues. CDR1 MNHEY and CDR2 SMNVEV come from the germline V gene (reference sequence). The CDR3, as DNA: TGTGCCAGCAGCCCTCGGGGACTAGCCCCAATTCAGTACTTC. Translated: CASSPRGLAPIQYF.

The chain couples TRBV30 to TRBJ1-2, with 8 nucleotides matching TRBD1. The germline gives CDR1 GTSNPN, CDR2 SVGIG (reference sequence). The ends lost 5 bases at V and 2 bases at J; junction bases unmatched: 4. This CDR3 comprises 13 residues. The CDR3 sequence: CAWSRQGNYGYTF. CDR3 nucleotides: TGTGCCTGGTCTCGACAGGGGAACTATGGCTACACCTTC. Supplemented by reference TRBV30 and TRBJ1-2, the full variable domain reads SQTIHQWPATLVQPVGSPLSLECTVEGTSNPNLYWYRQAAGRGLQLLFYSVGIGQISSEVPQNLSASRPQDRQFILSSKKLLLSDSGFYLCAWSRQGNYGYTFGSGTRLTVV.

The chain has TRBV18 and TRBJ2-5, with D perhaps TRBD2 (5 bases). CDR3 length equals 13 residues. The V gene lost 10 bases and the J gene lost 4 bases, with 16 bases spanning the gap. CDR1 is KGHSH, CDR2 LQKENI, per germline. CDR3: CATRGYIGETQYF. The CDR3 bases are TGTGCCACCCGGGGTTATATTGGAGAGACCCAGTACTTC.

CDR3 sequence reads: CASSLGPGQGAYEQYV. The CDR3 nucleotides are TGCGCCAGCAGCTTGGGTCCGGGACAGGGGGCTTACGAGCAGTACGTC. The V call is TRBV5-1, the J call TRBJ2-7; 12 bases fit TRBD1. Germline loops: CDR1 SGHRS, CDR2 YFSETQ. The V and J ends lost 0 bases and 4 bases, in that order; junction bases with no gene match: 5. The CDR3 loop spans 16 amino acids.

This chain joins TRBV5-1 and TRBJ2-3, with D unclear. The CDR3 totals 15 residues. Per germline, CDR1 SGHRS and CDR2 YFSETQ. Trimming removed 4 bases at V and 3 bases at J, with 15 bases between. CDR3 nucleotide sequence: TGCGCCAGCAGCCTCTTAAATTTCCAGACAGATACGCAGTATTTT. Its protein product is CASSLLNFQTDTQYF.

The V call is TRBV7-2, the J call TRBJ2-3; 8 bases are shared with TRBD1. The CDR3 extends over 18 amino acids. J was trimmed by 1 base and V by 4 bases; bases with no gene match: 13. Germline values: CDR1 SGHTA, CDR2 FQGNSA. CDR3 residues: CASSSAGHHRGGTDTQYF. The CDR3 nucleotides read TGTGCCAGCAGCTCCGCCGGCCACCACAGGGGGGGCACAGATACGCAGTATTTT.

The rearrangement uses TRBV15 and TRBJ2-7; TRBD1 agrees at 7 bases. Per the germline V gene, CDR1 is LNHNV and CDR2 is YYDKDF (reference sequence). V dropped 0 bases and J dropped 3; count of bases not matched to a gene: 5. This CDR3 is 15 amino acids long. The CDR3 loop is CATSREQGSNYEQYF. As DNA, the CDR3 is TGTGCCACCAGCAGAGAACAGGGGTCGAACTACGAGCAGTACTTC.

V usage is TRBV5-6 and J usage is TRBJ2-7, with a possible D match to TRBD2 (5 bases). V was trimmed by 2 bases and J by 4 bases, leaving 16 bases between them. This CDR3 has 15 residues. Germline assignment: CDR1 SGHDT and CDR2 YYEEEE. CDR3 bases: TGTGCCAGCAGCTTCCAACGACTGGGAGTTTACGAGCAGTACTTC. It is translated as CASSFQRLGVYEQYF.

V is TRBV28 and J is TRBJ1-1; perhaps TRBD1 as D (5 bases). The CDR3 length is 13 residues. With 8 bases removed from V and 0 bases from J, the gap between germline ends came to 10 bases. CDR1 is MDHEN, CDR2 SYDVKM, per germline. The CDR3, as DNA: TGTGCCAGCCGACCGGGGGTGAACACTGAAGCTTTCTTT. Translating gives CASRPGVNTEAFF.

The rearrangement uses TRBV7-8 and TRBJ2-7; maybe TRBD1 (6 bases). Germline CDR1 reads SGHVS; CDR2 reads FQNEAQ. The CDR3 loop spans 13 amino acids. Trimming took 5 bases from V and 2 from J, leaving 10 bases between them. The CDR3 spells CASSDRFPYEQYV. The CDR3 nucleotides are TGTGCCAGCAGCGACAGGTTCCCCTACGAGCAGTACGTC.

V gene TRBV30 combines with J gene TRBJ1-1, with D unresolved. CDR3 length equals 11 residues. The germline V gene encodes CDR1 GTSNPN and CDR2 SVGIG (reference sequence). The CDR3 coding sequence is TGTGCTGGAGGGAGGCACACTGAAGCTTTCTTT. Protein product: CAGGRHTEAFF.

The CDR3 loop is CASSFGGSNSPLHF. The CDR3, as DNA: TGTGCCAGCAGCTTTGGAGGGTCCAATTCACCCCTCCACTTT. The chain carries TRBV11-2 and TRBJ1-6; unclear D gene. V lost 3 bases and J lost 7, with 10 bases in between. Germline assignment: CDR1 SGHAT and CDR2 FQNNGV. The CDR3 is 14 amino acids.

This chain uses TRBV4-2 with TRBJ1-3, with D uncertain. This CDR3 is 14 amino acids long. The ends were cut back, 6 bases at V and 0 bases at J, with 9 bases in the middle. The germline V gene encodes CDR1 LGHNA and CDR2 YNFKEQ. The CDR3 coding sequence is TGTGCCAGCAGTAACATTCGCTCTGGAAACACCATATATTTT. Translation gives CASSNIRSGNTIYF.

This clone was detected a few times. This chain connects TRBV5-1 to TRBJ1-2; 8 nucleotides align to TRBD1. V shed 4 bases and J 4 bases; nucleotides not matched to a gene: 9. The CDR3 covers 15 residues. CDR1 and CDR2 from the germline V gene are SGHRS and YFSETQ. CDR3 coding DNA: TGCGCCAGCAGCGAGGGACAGGAGGGGGCCTATGGCTACACCTTC. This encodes CASSEGQEGAYGYTF.

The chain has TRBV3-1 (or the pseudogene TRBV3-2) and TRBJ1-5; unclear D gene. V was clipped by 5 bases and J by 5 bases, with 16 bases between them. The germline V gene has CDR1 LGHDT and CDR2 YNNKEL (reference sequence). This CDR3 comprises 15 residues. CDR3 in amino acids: CASSGSGRADQPQHF. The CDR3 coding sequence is TGTGCCAGCAGCGGATCGGGTCGAGCTGATCAGCCCCAGCATTTT.

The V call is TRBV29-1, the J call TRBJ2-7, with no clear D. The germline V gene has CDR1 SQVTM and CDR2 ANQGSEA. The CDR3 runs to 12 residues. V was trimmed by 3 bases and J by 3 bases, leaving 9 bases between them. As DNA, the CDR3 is TGCAGCGTTGACGGCGGCGGCTACGAGCAGTACTTC. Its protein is CSVDGGGYEQYF.